Described below is a single TCR beta chain sequence and its context. This entry is derived from a study of blood T cell repertoires in COVID-19. As originally analysed: It was from reference gene primer amplification that nucleated cell counts were estimated. Profiled with immunoSEQ multiplex PCR; TCRdb holds only in-frame clones, not every one. Clonal size and the V and J genes are those of that table, whereas D and trimming came from the DNA. The sample holds 120,000 to 150,000 clones, roughly 84% seen once. The TCR comes from a human donor in a cohort sampled during active COVID-19. The material sequenced was peripheral blood.

The CDR3 spells CASSLGPAGQRTGELFF. The CDR3 nucleotides are TGTGCCAGCAGCTTAGGTCCAGCGGGGCAGAGGACCGGGGAGCTGTTTTTT. The rearrangement links TRBV7-2 to TRBJ2-2; 7 nucleotides match TRBD2. V shed 1 base and J 5 bases; nucleotides not matched to a gene: 10. Germline V lookup: CDR1 SGHTA, CDR2 FQGNSA. The CDR3 has 17 amino acids.